A selection of T cell receptor beta chains follows, all from one sample in a study of T cell responses to AZD1222 COVID-19 vaccine. Sequenced by immunoSEQ multiplex PCR; TCRdb stores in-frame clones only, minus some. The sample lists 95,000 to 100,000 clones; approximately 90% were seen once. Sequences were derived from peripheral blood, sampled 28 days after the second AZD1222 dose. All receptors come from an adult who received the AZD1222 COVID-19 vaccine. Both conserved end residues are part of each CDR3. D genes are given only for firm matches. Expanded clones get a size class; other rows say once, few or many, or leave the size out.

once	TRBV5-1	TRBD1	TRBJ2-4	CASSLQGDRNIQYF	TGCGCCAGCAGCTTACAGGGGGATCGGAACATTCAGTACTTC
NA	TRBV21-1	NA	TRBJ2-1	CASSTQGLAYNEQFF	TGTGCCAGCAGCACGCAGGGATTAGCGTACAATGAGCAGTTCTTC
NA	TRBV29-1	TRBD1	TRBJ1-6	CSVGDSNSPLHF	TGCAGCGTTGGGGACAGCAATTCACCCCTCCACTTT
once	TRBV28	NA	TRBJ1-5	CASSLFTQPQHF	TGTGCCAGCAGTTTATTCACTCAGCCCCAGCATTTT
NA	TRBV5-1	NA	TRBJ2-2	CASSLGSGGELFF	TGCGCCAGCAGCTTGGGCAGCGGCGGGGAGCTGTTTTTT
NA	TRBV2	NA	TRBJ2-7	CASIPDQGNEQYF	TGTGCCAGCATCCCTGATCAGGGCAACGAGCAGTACTTC
NA	TRBV6-6	TRBD1	TRBJ1-3	CASSPGQGYSGNTIYF	TGTGCCAGCAGCCCTGGACAGGGATACTCTGGAAACACCATATATTTT
NA	TRBV21-1	NA	TRBJ2-7	CASSSFGQQSYEQYF	TGTGCCAGCAGCAGTTTCGGACAGCAATCTTACGAGCAGTACTTC
NA	TRBV6-2/TRBV6-3	TRBD2	TRBJ2-1	CASSYPPGREQFF	TGTGCCAGCAGTTACCCACCCGGGAGGGAGCAGTTCTTC
NA	TRBV5-1	TRBD1	TRBJ2-7	CASSSSGQSSYEQYF	TGCGCCAGCAGCTCGTCGGGACAGAGCTCCTACGAGCAGTACTTC
NA	TRBV18	NA	TRBJ2-7	CASSQRVYEQYF	TGTGCCAGCTCACAGCGAGTATACGAGCAGTACTTC
NA	TRBV5-1	NA	TRBJ2-1	CASSLVRGALYNEQFF	TGCGCCAGCAGCTTGGTGCGGGGAGCCTTGTACAATGAGCAGTTCTTC
NA	TRBV28	NA	TRBJ1-1	CASSFASAGGNTEAFF	TGTGCCAGCAGTTTCGCCAGCGCCGGTGGGAACACTGAAGCTTTCTTT
NA	TRBV28	NA	TRBJ1-5	CASSSYRVLHQPQHF	TGTGCCAGCAGTTCGTACAGGGTACTCCACCAGCCCCAGCATTTT
NA	TRBV25-1	NA	TRBJ2-7	CASSDEVGHIETYEQYF	TGTGCCAGCAGTGACGAAGTTGGACACATTGAGACCTACGAGCAGTACTTC
NA	TRBV4-2	TRBD2	TRBJ2-7	CASSQVSSGVYEQYF	TGTGCCAGCAGCCAAGTCTCTAGCGGGGTCTACGAGCAGTACTTC
NA	TRBV4-1	NA	TRBJ1-5	CASSQDAGTPQHF	TGCGCCAGCAGCCAAGACGCCGGGACTCCCCAGCATTTT
NA	TRBV12-1	NA	TRBJ2-7	CASSFASGTPGHHEQYF	NA
NA	TRBV5-1	NA	TRBJ2-2	CASSPRTANTGELFF	TGCGCCAGCAGCCCGCGGACAGCGAACACCGGGGAGCTGTTTTTT
NA	TRBV5-8	TRBD2	TRBJ2-3	CASSPGLAVNTDTQYF	TGTGCCAGCAGTCCTGGACTAGCGGTTAACACAGATACGCAGTATTTT
NA	TRBV9	NA	TRBJ2-7	CASSLGTGRSEQYF	TGTGCCAGCAGCCTCGGGACGGGACGCAGCGAGCAGTACTTC
NA	TRBV7-9	TRBD2	TRBJ2-7	CASSRAGGPLEQYF	TGTGCCAGCAGCCGAGCGGGAGGGCCTCTCGAGCAGTACTTC
once	TRBV7-8	NA	TRBJ2-1	CASSAAGQIYNEQFF	TGTGCCAGCAGCGCCGCGGGACAGATCTACAATGAGCAGTTCTTC
once	TRBV30	NA	TRBJ2-3	CAWRVNSADTQYF	TGTGCCTGGAGGGTGAATAGCGCAGATACGCAGTATTTT
NA	TRBV28	TRBD2	TRBJ2-1	CASSSRMGGYEQFF	TGTGCCAGCAGTTCTCGGATGGGAGGGTATGAGCAGTTCTTC
NA	TRBV28	TRBD1	TRBJ2-1	CASRKGTGYPDEQFF	TGTGCCAGCAGGAAGGGGACAGGGTACCCCGATGAGCAGTTCTTC
NA	TRBV28	NA	TRBJ1-2	CASRRDSPYGYTF	TGTGCCAGCAGGCGAGACAGTCCCTATGGCTACACCTTC
NA	TRBV11-2	NA	TRBJ2-5	CASSRGAVDPGRTQYF	TGTGCCAGCAGCCGAGGCGCGGTTGATCCCGGTCGGACCCAGTACTTC
once	TRBV20-1	NA	TRBJ2-3	CSASDGGGSTDTQYF	TGCAGTGCTAGTGATGGGGGCGGGAGCACAGATACGCAGTATTTT
once	TRBV19	TRBD1	TRBJ2-7	CASSGTGGSYEQYF	TGTGCCAGTAGTGGGACAGGGGGCAGCTACGAGCAGTACTTC
once	TRBV2	NA	TRBJ1-6	CASSDLGGSPLHF	TGTGCCAGCAGTGACCTGGGTGGCTCACCCCTCCACTTT
NA	TRBV4-3	NA	TRBJ1-1	CASSRSGHDIGEAFF	TGCGCCAGCAGCCGTTCGGGACACGATATCGGTGAAGCTTTCTTT
NA	TRBV24-1	NA	TRBJ2-3	CATRGWGSSTDTQYF	TGTGCCACCAGGGGTTGGGGATCAAGCACAGATACGCAGTATTTT
NA	TRBV5-1	NA	TRBJ2-7	CASSLGQGSYEQYF	TGCGCCAGCAGCTTGGGTCAGGGAAGCTACGAGCAGTACTTC
NA	TRBV5-4	NA	TRBJ2-1	CASSPRIEVPHNEQFF	TGTGCCAGCAGCCCGAGGATCGAGGTCCCCCACAATGAGCAGTTCTTC
NA	TRBV5-6	TRBD1	TRBJ2-7	CASSGRTGYEQYF	TGTGCCAGCAGCGGACGGACAGGGTACGAGCAGTACTTC
NA	TRBV13	NA	TRBJ2-1	CASSHGLSSYNEQFF	TGTGCCAGCAGCCACGGGTTAAGCTCCTACAATGAGCAGTTCTTC
NA	TRBV5-1	TRBD1	TRBJ1-3	CASSLGTGGSGNTIYF	TGCGCCAGCAGCTTGGGAACAGGGGGATCTGGAAACACCATATATTTT
NA	TRBV14	TRBD2	TRBJ2-7	CASSQYSGRGYEQYF	TGTGCCAGCAGCCAGTATAGCGGGAGAGGATACGAGCAGTACTTC
NA	TRBV19	NA	TRBJ2-2	CASSPDRSALFF	TGTGCCAGTAGTCCCGACAGGAGCGCGCTGTTTTTT
few	TRBV24-1	NA	TRBJ2-7	CATSDLQSSGEQYF	TGTGCCACCAGTGATTTGCAAAGCAGTGGCGAGCAGTACTTC
NA	TRBV12-3/TRBV12-4	NA	TRBJ1-1	CASSFQVEAFF	TGTGCCAGCAGTTTTCAAGTTGAAGCTTTCTTT
NA	TRBV7-9	NA	TRBJ1-4	CASSFWESNEKLFF	TGTGCCAGCAGCTTCTGGGAGTCTAATGAAAAACTGTTTTTT
NA	TRBV28	NA	TRBJ1-2	CASSLRDIGYGYTF	TGTGCCAGCAGTTTAAGGGACATCGGCTATGGCTACACCTTC
NA	TRBV5-4	NA	TRBJ2-1	CASSDGTSTYNEQFF	TGTGCCAGCAGCGACGGGACAAGCACCTACAATGAGCAGTTCTTC